This entry concerns a single T cell receptor beta chain. The target of this receptor is not known. Per-base qualities were not stored, and no clone one base away is much larger. The data stem from a study of blood T cell repertoires in COVID-19 (dated by TCRdb to 2018 to 2020). Regarding the research as a whole: Samples from collaborators originated in the United States, Italy and Spain and spanned both the acute and convalescent phases of COVID-19. The prospective study material was composed of cDNA or gDNA derived from T cells, B-cell-depleted T cells, or PBMCs. Deeply sampled blood TCRbeta repertoires from subjects exposed to, actively infected with, or recovered from COVID-19 were included in the dataset. The repertoires were released in a freely available public database meant as a resource for research on the immune response to SARS-CoV-2. Samples were obtained from the ongoing ImmuneRACE study (first 160 participants) and from over a thousand subjects provided by 6 global collaborators. Nearly every sample came with metadata listing a de-identified subject ID, COVID-19 status, age in years and sex. Where available, HLA class I and class II types were obtained from metadata supplied by the sample provider rather than from assay-based typing.

TCRbeta CDR3 regions were amplified from genomic DNA using the immunoSEQ Assay, a bias-controlled multiplex PCR. In the authors' own workflow: The number of nucleated cells in each sample was estimated by amplification of reference gene primers within the assay. To quantify the absolute abundance of each unique TCRbeta CDR3 rearrangement, sequence reads were collapsed and filtered. For each sample, productive Simpson clonality was calculated as the square root of Simpson's diversity index over productive rearrangements. Held by TCRdb, this immuneACCESS table contains in-frame sequences only and omits some clones. Under half of the omission traces to an unresolved V gene where checked; the cause of the rest is unknown. That table furnishes V, J and clone size, whereas the DNA furnished D and trimming. A total of some 120,000 clones appear in this sample, around 90% of them only once. The ten largest clones represent about 4% of the sample.

Findings and caveats that apply to the study as a whole: The amount of clinical and demographic metadata varied by source and participant and was provided uncurated.

Trimming removed 0 bases from V and 3 bases from J; the gene matches leave 9 bases unexplained. The CDR3 holds 18 amino acids from the cysteine to the phenylalanine. Kept here is only the CDR3 DNA, which spans 54 bases and is read in frame from base 1. For CDR1 and CDR2, the germline V gene (reference sequence) lists LNHNV and YYDKDF. Collaborating institutions collected whole blood in K2EDTA tubes following their own protocols. For TCRbeta analysis, collaborator samples were shipped as frozen whole blood, as isolated PBMCs, or as DNA extracted from either sample type. The sample taken for sequencing was peripheral blood. The chain joins TRBV15 to TRBJ2-3; TRBD2 lines up with 10 middle nucleotides. This TCR was recovered from a man over 45 with active COVID-19. At the DNA level, the sequence is TGTGCCACCAGCAGAGACCAGCCTAGCGGGAGTTCAACAGATACGCAGTATTTT. It is translated as CATSRDQPSGSSTDTQYF.